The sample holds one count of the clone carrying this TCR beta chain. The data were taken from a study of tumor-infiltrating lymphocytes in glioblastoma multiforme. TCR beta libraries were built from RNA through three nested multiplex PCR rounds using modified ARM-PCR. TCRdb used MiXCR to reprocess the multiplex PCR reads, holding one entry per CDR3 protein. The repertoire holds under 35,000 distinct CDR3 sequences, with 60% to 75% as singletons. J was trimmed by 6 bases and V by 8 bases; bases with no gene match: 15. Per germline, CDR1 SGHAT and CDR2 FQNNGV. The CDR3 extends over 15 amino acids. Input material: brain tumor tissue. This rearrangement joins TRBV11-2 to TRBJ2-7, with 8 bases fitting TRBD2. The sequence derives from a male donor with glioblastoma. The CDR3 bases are TGTGCCAGCTGCCCGCCCGGGACTAGAGGGGGCGAGCAGTACTTC. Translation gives CASCPPGTRGGEQYF.